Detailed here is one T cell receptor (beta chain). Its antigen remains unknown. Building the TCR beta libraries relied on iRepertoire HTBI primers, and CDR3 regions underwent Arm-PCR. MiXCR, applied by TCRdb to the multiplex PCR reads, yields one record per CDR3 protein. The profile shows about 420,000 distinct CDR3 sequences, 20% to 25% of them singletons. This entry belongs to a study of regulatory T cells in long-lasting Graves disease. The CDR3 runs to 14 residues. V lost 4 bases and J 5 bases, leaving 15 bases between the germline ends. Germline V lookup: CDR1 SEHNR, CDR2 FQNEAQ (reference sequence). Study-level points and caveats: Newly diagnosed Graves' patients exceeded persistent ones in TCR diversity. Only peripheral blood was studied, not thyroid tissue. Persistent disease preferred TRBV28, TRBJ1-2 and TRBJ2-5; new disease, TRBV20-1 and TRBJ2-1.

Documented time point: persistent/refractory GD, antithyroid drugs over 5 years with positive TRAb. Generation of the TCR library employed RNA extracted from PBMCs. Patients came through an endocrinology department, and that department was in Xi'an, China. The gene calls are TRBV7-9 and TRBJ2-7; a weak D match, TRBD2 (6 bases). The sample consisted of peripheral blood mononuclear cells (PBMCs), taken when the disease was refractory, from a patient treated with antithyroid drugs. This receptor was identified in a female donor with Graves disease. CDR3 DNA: TGTGCCAGCAGCTCCGGAGGGGCGTCCGACGAGCAGTACTTC. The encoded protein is CASSSGGASDEQYF.